Below are 8 T cell receptor beta chains sequenced from a single sample in a study. From the 5' RACE reads, TCRdb called clonotypes with MiXCR, one entry per CDR3 protein. The sample lists tens of thousands of distinct CDR3 sequences; around 26% were seen once. The source material was tumor-infiltrating naive CD4+ T cells sorted from the breast tumor. Documented subset: naive CD4+ T cells, CD4+CD45RA+CD25-. These TCRs come from a female donor with breast cancer.

This clonotype has a handful of counts. The chain couples TRBV12-3 or TRBV12-4 to TRBJ2-2, with D possibly called TRBD1 or TRBD2 (5 bases each). The CDR3 has 15 amino acids. The V and J ends lost 7 bases and 7 bases respectively, with 19 bases between them. CDR3 residues: CASITHGGRNGELFF. CDR3 nucleotides: TGTGCCAGCATCACCCATGGGGGTCGGAACGGGGAGCTGTTTTTT.

A note on this clonotype: One end of the junction is discordant with germline, which a read error may explain. The chain has TRBV18 and TRBJ2-5; 10 nucleotides line up with TRBD1. The CDR3 loop spans 16 amino acids. CDR1 is KGHSH and CDR2 is LQKENI in the germline V gene. This CDR3 reads CASSPLGQGTQEAQYF. The CDR3 DNA reads as TGTGCCAGCTCACCACTGGGACAGGGGACCCAAGAGGCCCAGTACTTC. The variable domain in full, completed from reference TRBV18 and TRBJ2-5, reads NAGVMQNPRHLVRRRGQEARLRCSPMKGHSHVYWYRQLPEEGLKFMVYLQKENIIDESGMPKERFSAEFPKEGPSILRIQQVVRGDSAAYFCASSPLGQGTQEAQYFGPGTRLLVL.

This clonotype was recorded once. The rearrangement links TRBV15 to TRBJ1-2; no clear D. The V gene's germline CDR1 is LNHNV and CDR2 YYDKDF (reference sequence). The V gene lost 4 bases and the J gene lost 0 bases, with 6 bases spanning the gap. This CDR3 spans 13 amino acids. The CDR3 protein is CATSTYSNYGYTF. DNA for the CDR3: TGTGCCACCAGCACGTATTCTAACTATGGCTACACCTTC. Combining the CDR3 with reference TRBV15 and TRBJ1-2 gives the whole variable domain DAMVIQNPRYQVTQFGKPVTLSCSQTLNHNVMYWYQQKSSQAPKLLFHYYDKDFNNEADTPDNFQSRRPNTSFCFLDIRSPGLGDTAMYLCATSTYSNYGYTFGSGTRLTVV.

The chain couples TRBV3-1 to TRBJ2-5; D ambiguous. V was cut by 1 base and J by 1 base, with 10 bases left in between. CDR3 length: 15 residues. Per the germline V gene, CDR1 is LGHDT and CDR2 is YNNKEL (reference sequence). CDR3 sequence reads: CASSQGRRSQETQYF. CDR3 nucleotide sequence: TGTGCCAGCAGCCAAGGACGTCGGAGCCAAGAGACCCAGTACTTC.

This clonotype appeared a few times. The chain joins TRBV12-3 or TRBV12-4 to TRBJ1-1; unclear D gene. CDR3 size: 12 residues. The ends were cut back, 10 bases at V and 1 base at J, with 10 bases in the middle. In nucleotides, the CDR3 is TGTGCCATCCTGAGGGAGAACACTGAAGCTTTCTTT. It yields the protein CAILRENTEAFF.

On this clonotype: This clone may be a read error of a much larger clone one base away. V usage is TRBV7-2 and J usage is TRBJ2-1, with no clear D. The CDR3 extends over 17 amino acids. Per the germline V gene, CDR1 is SGHTA and CDR2 is FQGNSA. This chain's CDR3 is CASSLAVGPLFPNEQCF. CDR3 DNA sequence: TGTGCCAGCAGCTTAGCTGTAGGCCCACTTTTTCCCAATGAGCAGTGCTTC.

This clonotype was counted only a few times. The chain joins TRBV5-1 to TRBJ2-5; the match to TRBD1 covers 11 bases. Trimming at V came to 3 bases and at J to 4 bases, leaving 8 bases not matched to a gene. CDR1 is SGHRS, CDR2 YFSETQ, per germline. This CDR3 is 16 amino acids long. The CDR3 DNA reads as TGCGCCAGCAGCTCCGATCCCGGGACAGGGGGAGAGACCCAGTACTTC. Protein product: CASSSDPGTGGETQYF.

This chain joins TRBV20-1 and TRBJ1-1, with a tentative D call TRBD1 (5 bases). V shed 6 bases and J shed 6 bases, with 14 bases lying between them. Germline V lookup: CDR1 DFQATT, CDR2 SNEGSKA (reference sequence). The CDR3 totals 12 residues. For the CDR3, the DNA is TGCAGTGCGGCCGGGGCTCGGGCTGAAGCTTTCTTT. Translating gives CSAAGARAEAFF.